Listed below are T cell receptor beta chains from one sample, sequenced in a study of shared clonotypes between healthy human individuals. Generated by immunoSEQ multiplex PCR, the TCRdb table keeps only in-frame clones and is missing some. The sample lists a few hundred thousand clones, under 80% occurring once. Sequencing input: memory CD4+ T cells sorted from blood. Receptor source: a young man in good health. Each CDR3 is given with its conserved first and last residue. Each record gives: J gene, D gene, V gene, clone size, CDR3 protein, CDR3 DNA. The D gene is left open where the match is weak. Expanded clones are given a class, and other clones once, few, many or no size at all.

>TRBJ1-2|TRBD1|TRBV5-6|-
CASSPGQGYYGYTF
TGTGCCAGCAGCCCCGGACAGGGCTACTATGGCTACACCTTC
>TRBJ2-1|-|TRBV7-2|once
CASSSRGSVGSQFF
TGTGCCAGCAGCTCCCGGGGTTCGGTTGGGTCGCAGTTCTTC
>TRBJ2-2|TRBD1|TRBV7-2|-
CASSFVDRGTGELFF
TGTGCCAGCAGCTTTGTGGACAGGGGTACCGGGGAGCTGTTTTTT
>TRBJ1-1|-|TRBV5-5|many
CASSIGLNTEAFF
TGTGCCAGCAGCATCGGCCTGAACACTGAAGCTTTCTTT
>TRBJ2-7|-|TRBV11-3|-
CASSLGHQEDEQYF
TGTGCCAGCAGCTTAGGACACCAGGAGGACGAGCAGTACTTC
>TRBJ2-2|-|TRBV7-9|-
CASSLSLSGLTATGELFF
TGTGCCAGCAGCTTATCGTTATCCGGACTAACAGCCACCGGGGAGCTGTTTTTT
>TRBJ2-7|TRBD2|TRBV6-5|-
CASSRTSQTYEQYF
TGTGCCAGCAGTCGGACTAGCCAAACCTACGAGCAGTACTTC
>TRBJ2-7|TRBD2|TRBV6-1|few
CASSLGRGGGYEQYF
TGTGCCAGCTCCCTTGGGAGGGGTGGTGGCTACGAGCAGTACTTC
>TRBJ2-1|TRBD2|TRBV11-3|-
CASSVRGDWANEQFF
TGTGCCAGCAGCGTACGGGGGGACTGGGCCAATGAGCAGTTCTTC
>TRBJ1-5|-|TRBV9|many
CASSTTGLGNQPQHF
TGTGCCAGCAGCACCACAGGGCTGGGTAATCAGCCCCAGCATTTT
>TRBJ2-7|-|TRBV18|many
CASSPPQREQYF
TGTGCCAGCTCACCACCCCAGAGAGAGCAGTACTTC
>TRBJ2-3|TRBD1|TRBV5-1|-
CASTTGGADTQYF
TGCGCCAGCACTACAGGGGGCGCGGATACGCAGTATTTT
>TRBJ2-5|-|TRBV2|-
CASRQARGETQYF
TGTGCCAGTCGGCAGGCTAGGGGAGAGACCCAGTACTTC
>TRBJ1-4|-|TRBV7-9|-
CASSLFGNEKLFF
TGTGCCAGCAGCCTATTCGGAAATGAAAAACTGTTTTTT
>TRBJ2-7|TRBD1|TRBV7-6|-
CASSLEARGPDEQYF
TGTGCCAGCAGCTTAGAAGCCAGGGGGCCTGATGAGCAGTACTTC
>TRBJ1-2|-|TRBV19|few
CATNSGEGYGYTF
TGTGCCACCAACTCGGGGGAAGGATATGGCTACACCTTC
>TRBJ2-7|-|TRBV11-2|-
CASSLGRTRGTYEQYF
TGTGCCAGCAGCTTAGGGAGGACTAGGGGGACGTACGAGCAGTACTTC
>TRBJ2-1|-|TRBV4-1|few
CASSQRLGLGGGNEQFF
TGCGCCAGCAGCCAACGTCTAGGTCTCGGGGGAGGCAATGAGCAGTTCTTC
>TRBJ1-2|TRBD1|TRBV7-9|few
CASTLGQGTYYGYTF
TGTGCCAGCACCCTAGGACAGGGAACCTACTATGGCTACACCTTC
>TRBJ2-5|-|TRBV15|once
CATSGVGGETQYF
TGTGCCACCAGCGGCGTAGGTGGGGAGACCCAGTACTTC
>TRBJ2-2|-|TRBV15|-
CATSRSQVSTGELFF
TGTGCCACCAGCAGATCACAGGTGTCCACCGGGGAGCTGTTTTTT
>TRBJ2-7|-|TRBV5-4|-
CASAGLGDSLDEQYF
TGTGCCTCCGCGGGGTTGGGGGACTCCTTAGACGAGCAGTACTTC
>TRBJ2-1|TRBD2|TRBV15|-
CATSSIAGAQMEQFF
TGTGCCACCAGCAGTATAGCGGGAGCGCAGATGGAGCAGTTCTTC
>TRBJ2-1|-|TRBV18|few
CASSPQGGEQFF
TGTGCCAGCTCGCCACAGGGTGGGGAGCAGTTCTTC
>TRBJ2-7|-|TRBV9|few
CASGGIAGNNYEQYF
TGTGCCAGCGGGGGCATAGCCGGGAACAACTACGAGCAGTACTTC
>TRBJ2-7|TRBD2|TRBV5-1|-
CASSSRSLTSVYEQYF
TGCGCCAGCAGCTCCCGGTCCTTGACTAGCGTCTACGAGCAGTACTTC
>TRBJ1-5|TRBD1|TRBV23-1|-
CASSQRAGQGLNQPQHF
TGCGCCAGCAGTCAAAGGGCGGGACAGGGCCTAAATCAGCCCCAGCATTTT
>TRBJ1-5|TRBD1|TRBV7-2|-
CASSFSTGELQPQHF
TGTGCCAGCAGCTTTAGCACAGGGGAACTTCAGCCCCAGCATTTT
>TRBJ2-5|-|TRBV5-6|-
CASSPRWTETQYF
TGTGCCAGCAGCCCGAGGTGGACGGAGACCCAGTACTTC
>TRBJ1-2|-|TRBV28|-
CASTPRTVYGYTF
TGTGCCAGCACCCCTCGGACAGTCTATGGCTACACCTTC
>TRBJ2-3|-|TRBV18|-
CASSPVLSGGSQYF
TGTGCCAGCTCACCAGTTTTATCGGGGGGCTCGCAGTATTTT
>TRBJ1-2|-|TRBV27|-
CASSLFSGYGYTF
TGTGCCAGCAGTTTATTTTCAGGCTATGGCTACACCTTC
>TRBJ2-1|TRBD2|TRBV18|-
CASSPRTSGRGSYNEQFF
TGTGCCAGCTCACCGCGGACTAGCGGGAGGGGTTCCTACAATGAGCAGTTCTTC
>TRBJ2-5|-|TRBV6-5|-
CASSYLETQYF
TGTGCCAGCAGTTATCTGGAGACCCAGTACTTC
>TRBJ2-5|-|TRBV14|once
CASSQGVLETQYF
TGTGCCAGCAGCCAAGGAGTCTTAGAGACCCAGTACTTC
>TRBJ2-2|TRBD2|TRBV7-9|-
CASSKREGTGELFF
TGTGCCAGCAGCAAACGGGAGGGGACCGGGGAGCTGTTTTTT
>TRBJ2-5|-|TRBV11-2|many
CASSFDLAETQYF
TGTGCCAGCAGCTTTGATCTCGCGGAGACCCAGTACTTC
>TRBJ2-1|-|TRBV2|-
CASSITPPNNEQFF
TGTGCCAGCAGCATAACCCCACCGAACAATGAGCAGTTCTTC
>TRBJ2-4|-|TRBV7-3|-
CASSLRGEGIQYF
TGTGCCAGCAGCTTAAGGGGTGAAGGCATTCAGTACTTC
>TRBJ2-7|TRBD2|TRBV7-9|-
CASSLFSGRSYEQYF
TGTGCCAGCAGCTTATTTAGCGGGCGATCCTACGAGCAGTACTTC
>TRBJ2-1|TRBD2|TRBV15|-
CATTGTSGRLRHNEQFF
TGTGCCACCACCGGGACTAGCGGGAGGTTAAGGCACAATGAGCAGTTCTTC
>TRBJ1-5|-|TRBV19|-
CASTRAPIEPQHF
TGTGCCAGTACCAGGGCCCCAATCGAGCCCCAGCATTTT
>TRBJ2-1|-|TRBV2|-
CASSGQEGYNEQFF
TGTGCCAGCAGCGGACAAGAGGGGTACAATGAGCAGTTCTTC
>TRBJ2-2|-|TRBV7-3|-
CASSLYQGTGELFF
TGTGCCAGCAGCTTATACCAGGGGACCGGGGAGCTGTTTTTT
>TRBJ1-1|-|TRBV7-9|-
CASSFYGEGTEAFF
TGTGCCAGCAGCTTCTATGGGGAGGGGACTGAAGCTTTCTTT
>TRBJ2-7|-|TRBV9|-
CASSDAPDSSYEQYF
TGTGCCAGCAGCGACGCCCCGGACAGCTCCTACGAGCAGTACTTC
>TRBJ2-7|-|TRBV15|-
CATSRVGTGPHREQYF
TGTGCCACCAGCAGAGTGGGTACAGGACCCCATCGGGAGCAGTACTTC